This is a list of T cell receptor beta chains from one sample in a study of blood T cells in healthy people across ages. Using its own MiXCR run on the 5' RACE reads, TCRdb lists one record per CDR3 protein. This sample carries 850,000 to 950,000 distinct CDR3 sequences, roughly 26% of them seen once, and the ten largest clones take 15% to 20%. Sequenced sample: blood. All receptors come from an elderly woman in good health. Both conserved end residues are part of each CDR3.

CASSLRGVHQPQHF	TRBJ1-5	TRBV7-6
CSAYRDSGSYGYTF	TRBJ1-2	TRBV20-1
CASSSIGYAGRGETQYF	TRBJ2-5	TRBV7-2
CASSQSWVYSNQPQHF	TRBJ1-5	TRBV4-1
CASSFKTGAGKSTGELFF	TRBJ2-2	TRBV6-5
CASTVWGQVRSGYTF	TRBJ1-2	TRBV7-2
CASSLVGLSLNTGELFF	TRBJ2-2	TRBV7-2
CASSGDSHQPQHF	TRBJ1-5	TRBV6-2/TRBV6-3
CATAGGPGNEQFF	TRBJ2-1	TRBV7-3
CASRPYGPGGGGYGYTF	TRBJ1-2	TRBV12-3/TRBV12-4
CASSFLSSGSETQYF	TRBJ2-5	TRBV12-3/TRBV12-4
CSALTLAGAHDEQYF	NA	TRBV20-1
CASSVPSPNEQFF	TRBJ2-1	TRBV6-1
CATSRQDMNTEAFF	TRBJ1-1	TRBV15
CASSLAGGTAGETQYF	TRBJ2-5	TRBV7-9
CAWGTGLSSYEQYF	TRBJ2-7	TRBV30
CASNQQGYQETQYF	TRBJ2-5	TRBV2